This entry is about one T cell receptor beta chain. Its specificity is unknown. The entry originates in a study of T cell responses to AZD1222 COVID-19 vaccine. Study conclusions and caveats: The study identified only a handful of AZD1222 recipients as seropositive at baseline. Spike-spanning, vaccine-associated CD4 TCRs were dominant at 160-218 and 743-854. The study sampled repertoires only after the peak T cell response.

The CDR3 totals 14 residues. In germline, CDR1 is MDHEN, CDR2 SYDVKM. V lost 4 bases, J lost 3 bases, and 3 bases stayed unmatched. Generated by immunoSEQ multiplex PCR, the TCRdb table keeps only in-frame clones and is missing some. The sample lists 90,000 to 120,000 clones, around 94% occurring once. The source is an adult in good health. The rearrangement links TRBV28 to TRBJ1-5; 7 bases are shared with TRBD1. This sample comprised peripheral blood, obtained on day 0 of AZD1222 vaccination. CDR3 protein: CASSYRGYNQPQHF. In nucleotides, the CDR3 is TGTGCCAGCAGTTACAGGGGATACAATCAGCCCCAGCATTTT.